This is a list of T cell receptor beta chains from one sample in a study of cytomegalovirus exposure and HLA in healthy donors. Repertoires were generated with immunoSEQ multiplex PCR, while TCRdb's copy carries only in-frame clones and drops some. The sample has about 130,000 clones, over 75% seen once. Material for sequencing was PBMCs. The receptors come from a boy younger than 18 in good health and CMV-seronegative. Each CDR3 is given with its conserved first and last residue. Each record gives: J gene, V gene, clone size, D gene, CDR3 protein, CDR3 DNA. D genes are given only for firm matches. Size values are once, few and many counts, or a class for expanded clones, and some rows have none.

>TRBJ2-7|TRBV18|-|-
CASSPNLEQYF
TGTGCCAGCTCACCAAATCTCGAGCAGTACTTC
>TRBJ2-4|TRBV25-1|-|-
CASSLDLADIQYF
TGTGCCAGCAGTCTCGACTTAGCTGACATTCAGTACTTC
>TRBJ2-2|TRBV5-6|-|-
CASSFAGLSNTGELFF
TGTGCCAGCAGCTTCGCAGGACTTTCGAACACCGGGGAGCTGTTTTTT
>TRBJ1-5|TRBV19|-|TRBD1
CASSLQGDLNQPQHF
TGTGCCAGTAGTCTACAGGGGGATCTCAATCAGCCCCAGCATTTT
>TRBJ2-1|TRBV11-3|few|TRBD2
CASSRIAGGYNEQFF
TGTGCCAGCAGCCGAATAGCGGGAGGGTACAATGAGCAGTTCTTC
>TRBJ2-5|TRBV5-1|-|-
CASREGETQYF
TGCGCCAGTAGAGAGGGAGAGACCCAGTACTTC
>TRBJ2-3|TRBV10-3|-|TRBD2
CAIRTSPDTDTQYF
TGTGCCATCCGGACTAGCCCTGACACAGATACGCAGTATTTT
>TRBJ1-4|TRBV9|-|-
CASSVSGGANEKLFF
TGTGCCAGCAGCGTATCCGGGGGGGCTAATGAAAAACTGTTTTTT
>TRBJ2-1|TRBV7-8|-|TRBD2
CASSLAVVASGRVSSYNEQFF
TGTGCCAGCAGCTTAGCGGTTGTAGCTAGCGGGAGGGTTTCTTCCTACAATGAGCAGTTCTTC
>TRBJ2-7|TRBV19|-|TRBD2
CASSIEASGRAEQYF
TGTGCCAGTAGTATAGAGGCTAGCGGGAGGGCCGAGCAGTACTTC
>TRBJ1-2|TRBV13|-|TRBD1
CASSWGTGEVDGYTF
TGTGCCAGCAGCTGGGGGACAGGGGAGGTTGATGGCTACACCTTC
>TRBJ2-1|TRBV29-1|-|TRBD2
CSGGGAGGPHEQFF
TGCAGCGGGGGGGGAGCGGGAGGGCCTCATGAGCAGTTCTTC
>TRBJ2-2|TRBV5-4|-|-
CASSLDRTGELFF
TGTGCCAGCAGCTTGGACAGAACCGGGGAGCTGTTTTTT
>TRBJ2-3|TRBV30|-|-
CAWSGGQIDTQYF
TGTGCCTGGAGTGGAGGACAGATAGATACGCAGTATTTT
>TRBJ2-1|TRBV19|once|-
CASSIDHETGVRGEQFF
TGTGCCAGTAGTATAGATCACGAGACAGGTGTTAGGGGTGAGCAGTTCTTC
>TRBJ2-2|TRBV2|-|TRBD2
CASSIREGNTGELFF
TGTGCCAGCAGTATTAGGGAGGGGAACACCGGGGAGCTGTTTTTT
>TRBJ1-2|TRBV7-6|-|-
CASSKGPGDGYTF
TGTGCCAGCAGCAAAGGCCCAGGGGATGGCTACACCTTC
>TRBJ2-3|TRBV19|-|TRBD2
CASSPRPAGDAQYF
TGTGCCAGTAGTCCCCGCCCAGCGGGAGACGCGCAGTATTTT
>TRBJ2-5|TRBV15|-|TRBD1
CATSRVRGRETQYF
TGTGCCACCAGCAGAGTTAGGGGGCGAGAGACCCAGTACTTC
>TRBJ2-7|TRBV6-1|-|TRBD1
CASSARRDRYSYEQYF
TGTGCCAGCAGTGCTCGGCGGGACAGGTATTCCTACGAGCAGTACTTC
>TRBJ1-1|TRBV7-3|-|-
CASSLLGAMNTEAFF
TGTGCCAGCAGCTTATTAGGGGCGATGAACACTGAAGCTTTCTTT
>TRBJ2-7|TRBV5-6|-|-
CASSLRGNYEQYF
TGTGCCAGCAGCTTGCGGGGAAACTACGAGCAGTACTTC
>TRBJ2-5|TRBV4-1|-|-
CASSQAGGQKTQYF
TGCGCCAGCAGCCAAGCGGGGGGCCAAAAGACCCAGTACTTC
>TRBJ2-1|TRBV11-1|-|-
CASTRAELINEQFF
TGTGCCAGCACGCGAGCGGAACTGATCAATGAGCAGTTCTTC
>TRBJ1-1|TRBV5-1|-|-
CASSLATQGVWRSTEAFF
TGCGCCAGCAGCTTGGCCACCCAAGGTGTATGGCGGTCCACTGAAGCTTTCTTT
>TRBJ1-2|TRBV5-1|-|TRBD1
CASSLVQGDGYTF
TGCGCCAGCAGCTTGGTGCAGGGGGATGGCTACACCTTC
>TRBJ1-4|TRBV14|few|TRBD1
CASSQRQGAGATNEKLFF
TGTGCCAGCAGCCAGAGGCAGGGGGCAGGTGCAACTAATGAAAAACTGTTTTTT
>TRBJ1-5|TRBV4-1|once|-
CASSQEYSSNQPQHF
TGCGCCAGCAGCCAAGAATACAGTAGCAATCAGCCCCAGCATTTT
>TRBJ1-6|TRBV27|-|-
CASRWEGIKNSPLHF
TGTGCCAGCCGGTGGGAGGGAATAAAGAATTCACCCCTCCACTTT
>TRBJ2-3|TRBV6-1|many|-
CASSEVTGSTDTQYF
TGTGCCAGCAGTGAAGTTACGGGGAGTACAGATACGCAGTATTTT
>TRBJ2-3|TRBV19|once|-
CASGFQQGDTQYF
TGTGCCAGTGGGTTTCAACAGGGAGATACGCAGTATTTT
>TRBJ1-1|TRBV5-6|-|-
CASSFETVMNTEAFF
TGTGCCAGCAGCTTCGAGACAGTCATGAACACTGAAGCTTTCTTT
>TRBJ1-2|TRBV7-3|-|-
CASSLTGLPGYGYTF
TGTGCCAGCAGCTTAACGGGTCTGCCAGGCTATGGCTACACCTTC
>TRBJ1-1|TRBV6-5|few|TRBD1
CASSYLGQGQTEAFF
TGTGCCAGCAGTTACCTGGGACAGGGGCAGACTGAAGCTTTCTTT
>TRBJ1-1|TRBV6-1|few|TRBD1
CASPEGAENTEAFF
TGTGCCAGCCCTGAGGGGGCGGAGAACACTGAAGCTTTCTTT
>TRBJ2-7|TRBV27|-|TRBD1
CASSRDSIYEQYF
TGTGCCAGCAGTCGGGACAGCATCTACGAGCAGTACTTC
>TRBJ2-2|TRBV25-1|-|TRBD2
CASSALASGELFF
TGTGCCAGCAGTGCACTAGCGTCCGGGGAGCTGTTTTTT
>TRBJ1-5|TRBV7-2|-|TRBD1
CASSFYRDRGDQPQHF
TGTGCCAGCAGCTTCTACCGGGACAGGGGTGATCAGCCCCAGCATTTT
>TRBJ1-1|TRBV5-1|-|TRBD1
CASSSGQGNTEAFF
TGCGCCAGCAGCTCGGGACAGGGGAACACTGAAGCTTTCTTT
>TRBJ2-7|TRBV25-1|-|-
CASSESVHEQYF
TGTGCCAGCAGTGAATCCGTCCACGAGCAGTACTTC
>TRBJ2-2|TRBV5-4|-|TRBD1
CASSQGQGRNGELFF
TGTGCCAGCAGCCAAGGACAGGGTCGGAACGGGGAGCTGTTTTTT
>TRBJ1-2|TRBV7-9|-|TRBD1
CASSPGTGVTYGYTF
TGTGCCAGCAGCCCGGGGACAGGGGTTACCTATGGCTACACCTTC
>TRBJ2-7|TRBV10-3|-|TRBD1
CATQSGRDRGLEGTYEQYF
TGTGCCACTCAGTCCGGGCGGGACAGGGGGCTCGAAGGGACCTACGAGCAGTACTTC
>TRBJ2-7|TRBV4-2|-|-
CASSQDRAYEQYF
TGTGCCAGCAGCCAAGACAGGGCCTACGAGCAGTACTTC
>TRBJ2-2|TRBV5-1|-|TRBD1
CASSSGTENTGELFF
TGCGCCAGCAGCTCCGGGACAGAGAACACCGGGGAGCTGTTTTTT
>TRBJ1-4|TRBV2|-|TRBD1
CASTKKGTGMSTNEKLFF
TGTGCCAGCACCAAGAAAGGGACAGGGATGTCAACTAATGAAAAACTGTTTTTT
>TRBJ2-3|TRBV9|-|-
CASSAQAGFLSTDTQYF
TGTGCCAGCAGCGCCCAGGCGGGATTCCTCTCCACAGATACGCAGTATTTT
>TRBJ2-7|TRBV7-2|-|TRBD2
CASSLALAGPPYEQYF
TGTGCCAGCAGCTTGGCACTAGCGGGGCCACCCTACGAGCAGTACTTC
>TRBJ2-5|TRBV4-3|-|-
CASSQDRRDAVETQYF
TGCGCCAGCAGCCAAGATAGGCGGGACGCAGTGGAGACCCAGTACTTC
>TRBJ2-7|TRBV5-1|-|-
CASSFQLQGPSYEQYF
TGCGCCAGCAGCTTCCAACTTCAGGGCCCGTCCTACGAGCAGTACTTC
>TRBJ1-6|TRBV25-1|-|TRBD1
CASSENRGENSPLHF
TGTGCCAGCAGTGAAAACAGGGGGGAAAATTCACCCCTCCACTTT
>TRBJ2-7|TRBV5-4|-|-
CASSLGFQEQYF
TGTGCCAGCAGCTTGGGTTTCCAGGAGCAGTACTTC
>TRBJ1-3|TRBV7-2|-|TRBD1
CASSLSGQGRVWNTIYF
TGTGCCAGCAGCTTATCCGGACAGGGAAGGGTTTGGAACACCATATATTTT
>TRBJ2-1|TRBV7-2|-|TRBD1
CASSSGTGEFF
TGTGCCAGCAGTTCCGGGACAGGGGAGTTCTTC
>TRBJ2-1|TRBV4-1|-|TRBD1
CASSLLQGVNEQFF
TGCGCCAGCAGCCTCCTACAGGGGGTCAATGAGCAGTTCTTC
>TRBJ1-4|TRBV7-9|-|-
CATGDAGGNEKLFF
TGTGCCACCGGGGACGCGGGGGGAAATGAAAAACTGTTTTTT